The source of this T cell receptor beta chain is a study of OX40 agonist ivuxolimab in advanced cancers. Study-level background: The patients got ivuxolimab, which is an agonistic anti-OX40 (CD134) antibody. Three patients, one with hepatocellular carcinoma and two with cutaneous melanoma, achieved partial responses.

Autoimmune disease history or systemic immunosuppression was exclusionary. The assay was immunoSEQ multiplex PCR, and TCRdb's table has in-frame clones only and misses some. The sample has approximately 68,000 clones, roughly 86% seen once. Trimming cost V 5 bases and J 5 bases; bases outside gene matches: 11. This CDR3 region has 15 residues. CDR1 is SGHRS, CDR2 YFSETQ, per germline. Regarding this clone: Its antigen is not identified.

Findings and limits, study-wide: Expanded peripheral T-cell antigen specificity went undetermined.

The genes are TRBV5-1 and TRBJ2-5; 8 bases match TRBD1. This TCR came from an adult with an advanced solid tumor such as melanoma, head and neck, liver or kidney cancer. This material consisted of CD4+ or CD8+ T cells sorted from blood, taken in a trial of the OX40 agonist ivuxolimab. CDR3 amino acids: CASSPSRDRWETQYF. In DNA, the CDR3 is TGCGCCAGCAGTCCGTCCCGGGACAGGTGGGAGACCCAGTACTTC.